Listed below are T cell receptor beta chains from one sample, sequenced in a study of shared T cell receptors in the human thymus. Profiling relied on immunoSEQ multiplex PCR, and the TCRdb table lists in-frame clones only, not all of them. The sample shows hundreds of thousands of clones, roughly 86% of them seen only once. These same records also appear under a second study, on human thymus T cells.

Material for sequencing was thymocytes. Receptors were obtained from a boy less than two years old with a congenital heart defect. CDR3s include the opening cysteine and the closing phenylalanine or tryptophan. The order of the fields is J gene, D gene, V gene, clone size, CDR3 protein, CDR3 DNA. D genes are given only for firm matches. Expanded clones are given a class, and other clones once, few, many or no size at all.

>TRBJ2-1|TRBD2|TRBV25-1|.
CASSELGTSGRGYNEQFF
TGTGCCAGCAGTGAATTGGGGACTAGCGGGAGGGGTTACAATGAGCAGTTCTTC
>TRBJ1-4|TRBD1|TRBV25-1|few
CASRDRASGEKLFF
TGTGCCAGCAGAGACAGGGCTAGTGGGGAAAAACTGTTTTTT
>TRBJ1-5|.|TRBV29-1|.
CSVARGGAQPQHF
TGCAGCGTGGCACGAGGGGGGGCTCAGCCCCAGCATTTT
>TRBJ2-3|TRBD2|TRBV28|.
CASSLAGGPTDTQYF
TGTGCCAGCAGTTTAGCGGGGGGGCCCACAGATACGCAGTATTTT
>TRBJ2-7|TRBD1|TRBV27|.
CASSAEGAGPYEQYF
TGTGCCAGCAGTGCCGAGGGGGCGGGTCCCTACGAGCAGTACTTC
>TRBJ2-3|TRBD2|TRBV27|.
CASSSRTSGGPRPPDTQYF
TGTGCCAGCAGTTCCAGGACTAGCGGGGGGCCCAGACCTCCAGATACGCAGTATTTT
>TRBJ1-1|.|TRBV10-3|.
CAISDAGNTEAFF
TGTGCCATCTCGGATGCAGGGAACACTGAAGCTTTCTTT
>TRBJ2-1|.|TRBV5-6|.
CASSLATPDNSYNEQFF
TGTGCCAGCAGCTTGGCAACTCCAGACAACTCCTACAATGAGCAGTTCTTC
>TRBJ1-3|TRBD1|TRBV4-3|once
CASSQERGQGTEGSGNTIYF
TGCGCCAGCAGCCAAGAGAGGGGACAGGGGACAGAGGGCTCTGGAAACACCATATATTTT
>TRBJ2-3|.|TRBV27|.
CASTPGGSDTQYF
TGTGCCAGCACCCCTGGGGGGTCAGATACGCAGTATTTT
>TRBJ2-7|TRBD2|TRBV5-6|.
CASSLGLAGAGDSYEQYF
TGTGCCAGCAGCCTCGGACTAGCGGGAGCAGGGGACTCCTACGAGCAGTACTTC
>TRBJ2-7|.|TRBV19|few
CASKPGQTTYEQYF
TGTGCCAGTAAGCCGGGACAAACGACCTACGAGCAGTACTTC
>TRBJ2-1|.|TRBV5-1|.
CASSCRGTFNEQFF
TGCGCCAGCAGCTGTCGCGGGACGTTCAATGAGCAGTTCTTC
>TRBJ1-1|TRBD1|TRBV5-6|few
CASSLANSDRGETEAFF
TGTGCCAGCAGCTTGGCCAATTCGGACAGGGGTGAAACTGAAGCTTTCTTT
>TRBJ2-6|.|TRBV27|.
CASSSPANSGANVLTF
TGTGCCAGCAGCTCCCCAGCGAACTCTGGGGCCAACGTCCTGACTTTC
>TRBJ2-1|TRBD2|TRBV7-9|.
CASSLLAGGRLFSEQFF
TGTGCCAGCAGCTTACTAGCGGGAGGGCGATTGTTTAGTGAGCAGTTCTTC
>TRBJ1-5|TRBD1|TRBV7-2|.
CASSPADRGGDQPQHF
TGTGCCAGCAGCCCAGCCGACAGGGGAGGAGATCAGCCCCAGCATTTT
>TRBJ1-2|TRBD1|TRBV27|.
CASRPFDRGGDYGYTF
TGTGCCAGCAGACCATTTGACAGGGGCGGGGACTATGGCTACACCTTC
>TRBJ1-1|.|TRBV2|.
CASPVAFF
TGTGCCAGCCCCGTAGCTTTCTTT
>TRBJ1-1|.|TRBV10-3|once
CAISESIQALNTEAFF
TGTGCCATCAGTGAGTCGATCCAGGCACTGAACACTGAAGCTTTCTTT
>TRBJ2-7|.|TRBV4-3|.
CASSQDSDRTALRSYEQYF
TGCGCCAGCAGCCAAGATTCGGATCGGACAGCCCTCCGATCCTACGAGCAGTACTTC
>TRBJ2-3|TRBD2|TRBV9|.
CASSVSGGTDTQYF
TGTGCCAGCAGCGTAAGCGGGGGAACAGATACGCAGTATTTT
>TRBJ1-2|.|TRBV6-1|.
CASSEFGEFKHPLFNYGYTF
TGTGCCAGCAGTGAATTCGGGGAATTTAAGCATCCTTTATTTAACTATGGCTACACCTTC
>TRBJ2-1|.|TRBV28|.
CASTHETERYNEQFF
TGTGCCAGCACCCACGAGACAGAGCGATACAATGAGCAGTTCTTC
>TRBJ1-1|.|TRBV28|.
CASSLSGPNRKLNTEAFF
TGTGCCAGCAGTTTATCCGGACCGAACAGGAAACTGAACACTGAAGCTTTCTTT
>TRBJ2-7|TRBD1|TRBV7-8|.
CASSGTGGYEQYF
TGTGCCAGCAGCGGGACAGGGGGCTACGAGCAGTACTTC
>TRBJ2-1|.|TRBV4-1|.
CASSPPDYAYNEQFF
TGCGCCAGCAGCCCCCCGGACTACGCCTACAATGAGCAGTTCTTC
>TRBJ2-1|TRBD2|TRBV4-1|.
CASSHHPSGGLHEQFF
TGCGCCAGCAGCCATCACCCTAGCGGGGGGCTCCATGAGCAGTTCTTC
>TRBJ2-2|TRBD2|TRBV5-1|.
CASSCHSGGENTGELFF
TGCGCCAGCAGCTGCCATAGCGGGGGTGAGAACACCGGGGAGCTGTTTTTT
>TRBJ2-1|.|TRBV12-5|.
CASGGPGSYNEQFF
TGTGCTAGTGGGGGGCCAGGATCCTACAATGAGCAGTTCTTC
>TRBJ2-1|TRBD2|TRBV28|.
CASRYLAVDEQFF
TGTGCCAGCAGGTATCTAGCGGTGGATGAGCAGTTCTTC
>TRBJ2-3|.|TRBV5-6|.
CASRGGSGPTDTQYF
TGTGCCAGCAGGGGGGGTAGCGGCCCCACAGATACGCAGTATTTT
>TRBJ2-7|TRBD1|TRBV12-5|.
CASGLVLKQGAQTYEQYF
TGTGCTAGTGGTTTGGTACTAAAACAGGGGGCGCAGACCTACGAGCAGTACTTC
>TRBJ1-4|.|TRBV27|.
CASSPQGWTNEKLFF
TGTGCCAGCAGCCCACAGGGTTGGACTAATGAAAAACTGTTTTTT
>TRBJ2-4|.|TRBV28|.
CASSSTEISKNIQYF
TGTGCCAGCAGTTCGACGGAGATTTCTAAAAACATTCAGTACTTC
>TRBJ2-1|.|TRBV25-1|.
CASSEGLTSRGPNEQFF
TGTGCCAGCAGTGAAGGTTTAACTAGCCGCGGCCCCAATGAGCAGTTCTTC
>TRBJ2-7|TRBD1|TRBV7-9|.
CASSRWDREVGEQYF
TGTGCCAGCAGCAGATGGGACAGGGAGGTGGGAGAGCAGTACTTC
>TRBJ2-5|.|TRBV4-1|.
CASSQERTLAHFQETQYF
TGCGCCAGCAGCCAAGAACGAACCTTAGCGCACTTTCAAGAGACCCAGTACTTC
>TRBJ2-7|TRBD1|TRBV27|.
CASSPGQKYYEQYF
TGTGCCAGCAGTCCGGGACAGAAATATTACGAGCAGTACTTC
>TRBJ2-2|.|TRBV12-2|few
CASRQGGSNQLTGELFF
TGTGCAAGTCGCCAGGGGGGTAGCAACCAACTCACCGGGGAGCTGTTTTTT
>TRBJ2-7|TRBD1|TRBV4-1|.
CASSDGTGITYEQYF
TGCGCCAGCAGCGACGGGACAGGGATAACCTACGAGCAGTACTTC
>TRBJ1-2|TRBD1|TRBV28|.
CASSLPRGQSADGYTF
TGTGCCAGCAGTTTACCCCGGGGACAGTCGGCGGATGGCTACACCTTC
>TRBJ1-2|.|TRBV5-1|.
CASSPADNFYGYTF
TGCGCCAGCAGCCCCGCTGACAACTTCTATGGCTACACCTTC
>TRBJ2-4|.|TRBV4-1|.
CASSQPAAGRGTKNIQYF
TGCGCCAGCAGCCAACCGGCCGCGGGTCGAGGAACCAAAAACATTCAGTACTTC
>TRBJ2-3|TRBD2|TRBV11-2|.
CASSSTSGRGTDTQYF
TGTGCCAGCAGCTCAACTAGCGGGAGGGGCACAGATACGCAGTATTTT
>TRBJ2-3|TRBD2|TRBV13|.
CASSLTSGGDTQYF
TGTGCCAGCAGCTTAACTAGCGGGGGAGATACGCAGTATTTT
>TRBJ1-2|TRBD1|TRBV7-9|.
CASSYGQGQAYGYTF
TGTGCCAGCAGCTACGGACAGGGGCAGGCCTATGGCTACACCTTC
>TRBJ2-5|TRBD2|TRBV2|once
CASRRGSSGSGETQYF
TGTGCCAGCAGACGGGGATCTAGCGGGAGCGGGGAGACCCAGTACTTC
>TRBJ1-4|.|TRBV6-1|.
CASIGARSSEKLFF
TGTGCCAGCATAGGGGCCCGAAGTAGTGAAAAACTGTTTTTT
>TRBJ2-5|TRBD2|TRBV5-4|.
CASSSDPLARRFKETQYF
TGTGCCAGCAGCTCGGACCCACTAGCGAGACGCTTTAAAGAGACCCAGTACTTC
>TRBJ2-5|TRBD2|TRBV4-1|.
CASSQERLAPKETQYF
TGCGCCAGCAGCCAAGAAAGACTAGCGCCTAAAGAGACCCAGTACTTC
>TRBJ2-3|.|TRBV21-1|.
CASSRVIGLAGAASTDTQYF
TGTGCCAGCAGCAGGGTAATTGGACTAGCGGGAGCGGCTAGCACAGATACGCAGTATTTT